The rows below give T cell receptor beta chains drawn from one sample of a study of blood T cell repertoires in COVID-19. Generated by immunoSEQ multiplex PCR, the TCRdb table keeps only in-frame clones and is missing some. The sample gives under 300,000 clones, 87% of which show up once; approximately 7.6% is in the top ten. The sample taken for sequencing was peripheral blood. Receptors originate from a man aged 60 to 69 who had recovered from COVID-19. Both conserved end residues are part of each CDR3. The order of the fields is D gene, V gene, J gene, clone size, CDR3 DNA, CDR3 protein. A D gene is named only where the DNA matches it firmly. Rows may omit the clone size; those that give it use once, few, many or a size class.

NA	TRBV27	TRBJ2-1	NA	TGTGCCAGCAGTCGCGGGACGCCCAAGAGTGATGAGCAGTTCTTC	CASSRGTPKSDEQFF
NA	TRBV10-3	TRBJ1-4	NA	TGTGCCATCAGTCAACTTAATGAAAAACTGTTTTTT	CAISQLNEKLFF
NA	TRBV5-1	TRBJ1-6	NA	TGCGCCAGCAGCTTGTCTCCGTATTCACCCCTCCACTTT	CASSLSPYSPLHF
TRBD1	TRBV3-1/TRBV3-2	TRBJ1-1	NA	TGTGCCAGCAGCCAAGGAACTCCAGGGGGCGGGACTGAAGCTTTCTTT	CASSQGTPGGGTEAFF
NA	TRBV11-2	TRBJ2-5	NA	TGTGCCAGCAGCTCAGGACTCGCTCACCAAGAGACCCAGTACTTC	CASSSGLAHQETQYF
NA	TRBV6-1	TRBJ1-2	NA	TGTGCCAGCAGTGAAGGATTATTGACTAAAGGCACCTTC	CASSEGLLTKGTF
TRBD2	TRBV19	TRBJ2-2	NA	TGTGCCAGTAGTATAGGGCTAGCGGTTAACACCGGGGAGCTGTTTTTT	CASSIGLAVNTGELFF
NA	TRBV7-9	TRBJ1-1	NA	TGTGCCAGCAGCTTAACTGGTAGCACTGAAGCTTTCTTT	CASSLTGSTEAFF
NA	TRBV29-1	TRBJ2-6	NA	TGCAGCGTCCGACCGACAATTCCCTCTGGGGCCAACGTCCTGACTTTC	CSVRPTIPSGANVLTF
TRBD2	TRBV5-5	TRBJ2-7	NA	TGTGCCAGCAGGGGGGGGACCTACGAGCAGTACTTC	CASRGGTYEQYF
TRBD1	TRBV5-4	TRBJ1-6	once	TGTGCCAGCAGACAAATCGACAGGGATAATTCACCCCTCCACTTT	CASRQIDRDNSPLHF
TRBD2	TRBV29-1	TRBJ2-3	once	TGCAGCGCGACGGGACTAGCGGGGGGGCCAAGGGATACGCAGTATTTT	CSATGLAGGPRDTQYF
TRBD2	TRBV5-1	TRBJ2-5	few	TGCGCCAGCAGCTCGACTAGCGGGGGCACCCAGTACTTC	CASSSTSGGTQYF
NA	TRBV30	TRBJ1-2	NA	TGTGCCTGTCTCGACAGGCTTCGGTATGGCTACACCTTC	CACLDRLRYGYTF
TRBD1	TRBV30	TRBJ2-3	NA	TGTGCCTGGAGTACTCGGGACAGGGCCGATACGCAGTATTTT	CAWSTRDRADTQYF
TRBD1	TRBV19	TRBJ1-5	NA	TGTGCCAGTATGAGGAAGGGCCAGGGGGTTCAGCCCCAGCATTTT	CASMRKGQGVQPQHF
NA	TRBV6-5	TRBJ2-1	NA	TGTGCCAGCAACTGGTTAGCTTCCGGTGAGCAGTTCTTC	CASNWLASGEQFF